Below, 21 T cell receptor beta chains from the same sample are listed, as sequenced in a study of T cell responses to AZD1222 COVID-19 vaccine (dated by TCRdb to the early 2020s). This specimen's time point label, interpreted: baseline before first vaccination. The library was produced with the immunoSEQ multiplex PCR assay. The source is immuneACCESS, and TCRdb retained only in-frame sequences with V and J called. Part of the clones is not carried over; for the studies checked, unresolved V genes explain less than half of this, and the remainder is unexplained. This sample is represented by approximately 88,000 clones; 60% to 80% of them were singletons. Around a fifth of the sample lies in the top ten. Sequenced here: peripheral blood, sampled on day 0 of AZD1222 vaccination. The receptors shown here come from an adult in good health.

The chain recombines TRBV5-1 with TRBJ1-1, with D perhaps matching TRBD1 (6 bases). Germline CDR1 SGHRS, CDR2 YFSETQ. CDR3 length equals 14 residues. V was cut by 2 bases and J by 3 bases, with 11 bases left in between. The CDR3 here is CASSFRGSDTEAFF. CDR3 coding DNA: TGCGCCAGCAGCTTCAGGGGCTCGGACACTGAAGCTTTCTTT.

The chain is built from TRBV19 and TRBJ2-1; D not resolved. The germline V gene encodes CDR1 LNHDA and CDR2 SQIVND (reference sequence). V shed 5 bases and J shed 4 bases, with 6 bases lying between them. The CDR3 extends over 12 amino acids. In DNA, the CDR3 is TGTGCCAGTAGTGACGGTTACAATGAGCAGTTCTTC. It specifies CASSDGYNEQFF.

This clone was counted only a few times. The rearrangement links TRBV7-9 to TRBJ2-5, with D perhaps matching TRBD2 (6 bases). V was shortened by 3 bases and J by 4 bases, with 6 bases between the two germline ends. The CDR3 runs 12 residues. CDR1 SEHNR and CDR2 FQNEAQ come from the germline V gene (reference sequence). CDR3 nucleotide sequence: TGTGCCAGCAGCTTCGGGGGAGAGACCCAGTACTTC. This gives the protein CASSFGGETQYF.

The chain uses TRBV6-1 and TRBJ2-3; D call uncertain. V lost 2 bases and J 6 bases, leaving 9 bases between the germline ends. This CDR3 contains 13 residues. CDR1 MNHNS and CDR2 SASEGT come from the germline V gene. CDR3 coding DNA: TGTGCCAGCAGTGAATTTCGGTCGGATACGCAGTATTTT. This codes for CASSEFRSDTQYF.

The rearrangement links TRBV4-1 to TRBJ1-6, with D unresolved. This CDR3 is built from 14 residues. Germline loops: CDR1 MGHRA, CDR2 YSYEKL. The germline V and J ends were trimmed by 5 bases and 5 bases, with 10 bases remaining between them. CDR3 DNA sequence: TGCGCCAGCAGCTCCTGGGATAATAATTCACCCCTCCACTTT. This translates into CASSSWDNNSPLHF.

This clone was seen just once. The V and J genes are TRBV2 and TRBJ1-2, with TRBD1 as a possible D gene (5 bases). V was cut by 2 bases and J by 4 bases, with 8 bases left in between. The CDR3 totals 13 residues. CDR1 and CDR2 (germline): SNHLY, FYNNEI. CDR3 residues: CASSENGAYGYTF. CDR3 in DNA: TGTGCCAGCAGTGAAAACGGGGCCTATGGCTACACCTTC.

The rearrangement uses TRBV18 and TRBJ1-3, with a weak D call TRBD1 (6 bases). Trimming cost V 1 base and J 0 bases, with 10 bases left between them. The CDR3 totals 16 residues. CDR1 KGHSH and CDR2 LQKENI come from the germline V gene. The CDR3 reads CASSPRQVSSGNTIYF. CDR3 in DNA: TGTGCCAGCTCACCACGACAGGTTAGCTCTGGAAACACCATATATTTT.

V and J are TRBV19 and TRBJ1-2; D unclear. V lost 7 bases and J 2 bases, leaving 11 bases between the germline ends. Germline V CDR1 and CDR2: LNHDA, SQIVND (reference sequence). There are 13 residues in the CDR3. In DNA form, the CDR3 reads TGTGCCAGTACCGCCGACTGGAACTATGGCTACACCTTC. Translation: CASTADWNYGYTF.

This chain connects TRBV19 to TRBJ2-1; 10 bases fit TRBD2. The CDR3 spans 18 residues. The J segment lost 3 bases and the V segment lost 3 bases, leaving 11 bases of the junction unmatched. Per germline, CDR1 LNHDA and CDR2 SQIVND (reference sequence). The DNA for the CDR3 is TGTGCCAGTAGTATCGGGGCTAGCGGGAGCTTCTACTACAATGAGCAGTTCTTC. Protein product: CASSIGASGSFYYNEQFF.

CDR3 sequence: CASSYSVVPSYEQYF. As DNA, the CDR3 is TGTGCCAGCAGTTACTCGGTGGTGCCCTCCTACGAGCAGTACTTC. V usage is TRBV6-5 and J usage is TRBJ2-7; D uncertain. The CDR3 is 15 residues long. The germline V and J ends were trimmed by 0 bases and 0 bases, with 9 bases remaining between them. Germline assignment: CDR1 MNHEY and CDR2 SVGAGI.

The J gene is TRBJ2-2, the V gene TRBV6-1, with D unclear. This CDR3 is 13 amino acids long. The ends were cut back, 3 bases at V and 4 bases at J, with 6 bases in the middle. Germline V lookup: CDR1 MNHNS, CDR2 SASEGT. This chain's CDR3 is CASSDIGTGELFF. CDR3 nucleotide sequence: TGTGCCAGCAGTGATATTGGCACCGGGGAGCTGTTTTTT.

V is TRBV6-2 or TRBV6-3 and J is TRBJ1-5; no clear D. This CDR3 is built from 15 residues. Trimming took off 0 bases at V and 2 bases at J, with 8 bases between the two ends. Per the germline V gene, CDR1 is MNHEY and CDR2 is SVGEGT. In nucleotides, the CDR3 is TGTGCCAGCAGTTACTCTCGACGGGGCAATCAGCCCCAGCATTTT. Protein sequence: CASSYSRRGNQPQHF.

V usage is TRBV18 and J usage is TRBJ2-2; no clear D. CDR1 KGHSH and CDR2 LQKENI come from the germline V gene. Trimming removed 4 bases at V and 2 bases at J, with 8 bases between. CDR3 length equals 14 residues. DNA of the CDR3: TGTGCCAGCTCACTCCTGTCCAACACCGGGGAGCTGTTTTTT. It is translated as CASSLLSNTGELFF.

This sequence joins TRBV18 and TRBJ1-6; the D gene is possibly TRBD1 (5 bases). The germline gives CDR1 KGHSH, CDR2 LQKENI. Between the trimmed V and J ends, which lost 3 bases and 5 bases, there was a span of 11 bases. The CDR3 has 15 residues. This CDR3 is CASSPRDGDNSPLHF. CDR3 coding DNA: TGTGCCAGCTCACCCCGGGACGGGGATAATTCACCCCTCCACTTT.

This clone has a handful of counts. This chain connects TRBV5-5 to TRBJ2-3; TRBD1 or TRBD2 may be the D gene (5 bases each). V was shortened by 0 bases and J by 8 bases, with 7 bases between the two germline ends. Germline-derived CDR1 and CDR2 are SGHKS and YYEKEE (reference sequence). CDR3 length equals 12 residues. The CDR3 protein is CASSLVRGTQYF. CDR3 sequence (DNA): TGTGCCAGCAGCTTGGTGAGGGGTACGCAGTATTTT.

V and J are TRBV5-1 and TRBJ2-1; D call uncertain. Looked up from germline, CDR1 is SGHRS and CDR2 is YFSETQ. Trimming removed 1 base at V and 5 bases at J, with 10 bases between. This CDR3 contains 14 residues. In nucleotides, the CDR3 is TGCGCCAGCAGCTTGTTCAGGCTTGACAATGAGCAGTTCTTC. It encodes CASSLFRLDNEQFF.

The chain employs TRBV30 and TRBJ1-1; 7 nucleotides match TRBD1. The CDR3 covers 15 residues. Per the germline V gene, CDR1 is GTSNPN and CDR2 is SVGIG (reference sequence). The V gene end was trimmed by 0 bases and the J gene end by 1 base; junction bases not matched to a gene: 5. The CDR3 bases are TGTGCCTGGAGTGTACTTGGGACAGAGAACACTGAAGCTTTCTTT. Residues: CAWSVLGTENTEAFF.

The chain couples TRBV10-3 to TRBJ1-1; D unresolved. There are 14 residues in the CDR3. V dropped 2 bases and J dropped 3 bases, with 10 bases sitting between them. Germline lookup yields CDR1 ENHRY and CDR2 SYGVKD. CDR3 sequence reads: CAISERSVDTEAFF. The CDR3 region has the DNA TGTGCCATCAGTGAGAGATCAGTGGACACTGAAGCTTTCTTT.

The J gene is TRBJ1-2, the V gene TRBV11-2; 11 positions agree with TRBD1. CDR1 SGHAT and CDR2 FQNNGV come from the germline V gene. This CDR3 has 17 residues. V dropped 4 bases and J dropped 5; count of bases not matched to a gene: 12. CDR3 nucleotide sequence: TGTGCCAGCAGCTCAACCCGGGGGACAGGGGGTAGTTATGGCTACACCTTC. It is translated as CASSSTRGTGGSYGYTF.

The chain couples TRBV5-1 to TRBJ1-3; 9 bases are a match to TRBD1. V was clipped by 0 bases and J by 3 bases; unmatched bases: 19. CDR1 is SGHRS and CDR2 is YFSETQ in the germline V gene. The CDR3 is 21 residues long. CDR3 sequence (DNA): TGCGCCAGCAGCTTGGAGGTTTTTCCGTTCTTAGGACAGGGGAATGGAAACACCATATATTTT. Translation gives CASSLEVFPFLGQGNGNTIYF.

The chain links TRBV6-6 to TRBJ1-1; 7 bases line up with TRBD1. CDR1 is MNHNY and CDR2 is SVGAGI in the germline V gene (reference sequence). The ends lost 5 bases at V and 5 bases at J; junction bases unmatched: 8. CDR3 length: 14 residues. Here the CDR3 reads CASSPRQGSTEAFF. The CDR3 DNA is TGTGCCAGCAGTCCACGACAGGGCAGTACTGAAGCTTTCTTT.